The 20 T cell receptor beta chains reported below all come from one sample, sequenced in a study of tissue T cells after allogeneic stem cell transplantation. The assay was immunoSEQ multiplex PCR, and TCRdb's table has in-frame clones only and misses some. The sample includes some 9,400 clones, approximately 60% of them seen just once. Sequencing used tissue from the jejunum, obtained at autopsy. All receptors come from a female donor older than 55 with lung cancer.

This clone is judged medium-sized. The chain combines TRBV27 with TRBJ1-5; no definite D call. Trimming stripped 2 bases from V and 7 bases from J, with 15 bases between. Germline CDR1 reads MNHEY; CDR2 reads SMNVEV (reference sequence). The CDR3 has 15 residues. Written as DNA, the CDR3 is TGTGCCAGCAGTTTAGTATTCGGAGGGAACCAGCCCCAGCATTTT. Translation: CASSLVFGGNQPQHF.

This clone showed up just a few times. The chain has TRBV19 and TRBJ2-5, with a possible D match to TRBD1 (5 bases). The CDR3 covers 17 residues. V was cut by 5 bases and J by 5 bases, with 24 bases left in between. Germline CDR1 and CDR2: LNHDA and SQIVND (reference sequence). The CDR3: CASSASSQGSKSETQYF. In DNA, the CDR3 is TGTGCCAGTAGTGCGAGTTCTCAGGGTTCGAAAAGCGAGACCCAGTACTTC.

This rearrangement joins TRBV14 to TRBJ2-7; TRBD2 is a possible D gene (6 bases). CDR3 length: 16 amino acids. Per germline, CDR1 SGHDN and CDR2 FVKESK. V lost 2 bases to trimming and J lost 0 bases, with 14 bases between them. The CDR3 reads CASSQTGVGDSYEQYF. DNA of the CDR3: TGTGCCAGCAGCCAAACGGGGGTCGGAGACTCCTACGAGCAGTACTTC.

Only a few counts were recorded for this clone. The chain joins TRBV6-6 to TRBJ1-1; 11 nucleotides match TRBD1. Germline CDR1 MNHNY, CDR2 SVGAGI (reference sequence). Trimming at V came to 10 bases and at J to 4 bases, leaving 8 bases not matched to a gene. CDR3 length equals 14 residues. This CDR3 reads CATYSGTGGTEAFF. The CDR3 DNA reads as TGTGCCACATATTCCGGGACAGGGGGCACTGAAGCTTTCTTT.

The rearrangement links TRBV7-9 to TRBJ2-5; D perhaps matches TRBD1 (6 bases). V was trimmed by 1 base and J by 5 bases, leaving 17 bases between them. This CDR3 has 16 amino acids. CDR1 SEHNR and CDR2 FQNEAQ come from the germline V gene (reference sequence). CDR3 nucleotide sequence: TGTGCCAGCAGCTTAGGAACAGGGATATTCAGGGAGACCCAGTACTTC. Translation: CASSLGTGIFRETQYF.

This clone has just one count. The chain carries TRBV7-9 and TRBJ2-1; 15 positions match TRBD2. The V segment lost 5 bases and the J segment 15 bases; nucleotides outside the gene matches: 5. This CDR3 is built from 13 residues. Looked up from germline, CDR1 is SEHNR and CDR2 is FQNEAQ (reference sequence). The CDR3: CASSRGLAGGSFF. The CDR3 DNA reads TGTGCCAGCAGCCGGGGACTAGCGGGGGGCTCGTTCTTC.

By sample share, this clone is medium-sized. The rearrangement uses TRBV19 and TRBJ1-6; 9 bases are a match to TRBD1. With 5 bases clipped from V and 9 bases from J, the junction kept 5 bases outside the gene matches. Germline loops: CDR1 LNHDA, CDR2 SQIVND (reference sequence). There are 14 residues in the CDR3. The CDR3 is CASSGWDRVSPLHF. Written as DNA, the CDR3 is TGTGCCAGTAGTGGTTGGGACAGGGTTTCACCCCTCCACTTT.

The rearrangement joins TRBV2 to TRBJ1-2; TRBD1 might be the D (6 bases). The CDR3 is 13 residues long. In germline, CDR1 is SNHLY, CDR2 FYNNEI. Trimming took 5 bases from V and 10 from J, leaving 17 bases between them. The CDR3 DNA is TGTGCCAGCAGTAAAATTGAGGACAGACACTACACCTTC. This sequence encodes CASSKIEDRHYTF.

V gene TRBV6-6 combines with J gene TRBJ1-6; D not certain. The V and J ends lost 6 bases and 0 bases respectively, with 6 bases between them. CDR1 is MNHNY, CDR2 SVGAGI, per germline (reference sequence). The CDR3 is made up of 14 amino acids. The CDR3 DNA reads TGTGCCAGCAGGCACAACTCCTATAATTCACCCCTCCACTTT. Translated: CASRHNSYNSPLHF.

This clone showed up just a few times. The CDR3 here is CASSFGTVEAFF. In nucleotides, the CDR3 is TGTGCCAGCAGTTTCGGGACAGTTGAAGCTTTCTTT. The chain is built from TRBV12-3 or TRBV12-4 and TRBJ1-1; TRBD1 matches at 7 bases. The CDR3 has 12 residues. V lost 3 bases, J lost 7 bases, and 2 bases stayed unmatched.

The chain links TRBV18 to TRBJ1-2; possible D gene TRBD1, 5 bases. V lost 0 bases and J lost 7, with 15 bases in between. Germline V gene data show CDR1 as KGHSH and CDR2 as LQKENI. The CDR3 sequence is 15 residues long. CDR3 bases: TGTGCCAGCTCACCACCGCGACAGTTGTCCCCTGGCTACACCTTC. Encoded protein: CASSPPRQLSPGYTF.

CDR3 residues: CASSFSMSSTGELFF. As DNA, the CDR3 is TGTGCCAGCAGCTTTAGTATGAGTTCCACCGGGGAGCTGTTTTTT. This chain connects TRBV5-5 to TRBJ2-2; D is unresolved. This CDR3 contains 15 residues. Deletions cut 2 bases from V and 4 bases from J, with 12 bases between. CDR1 is SGHKS, CDR2 YYEKEE, per germline (reference sequence).

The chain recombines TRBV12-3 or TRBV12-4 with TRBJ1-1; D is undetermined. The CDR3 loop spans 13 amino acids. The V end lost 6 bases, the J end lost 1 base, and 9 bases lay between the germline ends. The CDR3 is CASSRTWNTEAFF. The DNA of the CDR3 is TGTGCCAGCAGCCGAACTTGGAACACTGAAGCTTTCTTT.

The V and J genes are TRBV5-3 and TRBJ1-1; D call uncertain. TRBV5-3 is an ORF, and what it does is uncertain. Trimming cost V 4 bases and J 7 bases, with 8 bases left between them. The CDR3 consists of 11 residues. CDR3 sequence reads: CARSGGHEAFF. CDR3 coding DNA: TGTGCCAGAAGCGGAGGGCATGAAGCTTTCTTT.

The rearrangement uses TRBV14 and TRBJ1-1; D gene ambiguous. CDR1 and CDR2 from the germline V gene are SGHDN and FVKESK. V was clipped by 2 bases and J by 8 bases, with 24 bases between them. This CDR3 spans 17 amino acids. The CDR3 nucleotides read TGTGCCAGCAGCCAACAAGAAAGGATCCCGGTTGGCAAGGAAGCTTTCTTT. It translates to CASSQQERIPVGKEAFF.

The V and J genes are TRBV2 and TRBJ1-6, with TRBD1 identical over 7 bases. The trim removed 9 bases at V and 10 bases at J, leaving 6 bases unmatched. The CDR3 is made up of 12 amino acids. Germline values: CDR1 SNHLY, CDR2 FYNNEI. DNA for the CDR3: TGTGCCAGTAGGGGGCTAGGGTCACCCCTCCACTTT. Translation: CASRGLGSPLHF.

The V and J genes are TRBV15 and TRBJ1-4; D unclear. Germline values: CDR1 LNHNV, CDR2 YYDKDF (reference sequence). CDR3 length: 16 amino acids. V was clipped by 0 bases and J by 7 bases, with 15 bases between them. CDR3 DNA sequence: TGTGCCACCAGCAGAGATCGTAGCAGTTTGGGTGAAAAACTGTTTTTT. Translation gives CATSRDRSSLGEKLFF.

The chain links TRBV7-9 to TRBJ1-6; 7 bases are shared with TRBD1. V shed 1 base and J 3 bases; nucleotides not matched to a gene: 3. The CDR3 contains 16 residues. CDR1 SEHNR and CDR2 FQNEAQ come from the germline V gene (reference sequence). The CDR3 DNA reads TGTGCCAGCAGCTTAGGACAGGGCTTCTATAATTCACCCCTCCACTTT. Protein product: CASSLGQGFYNSPLHF.

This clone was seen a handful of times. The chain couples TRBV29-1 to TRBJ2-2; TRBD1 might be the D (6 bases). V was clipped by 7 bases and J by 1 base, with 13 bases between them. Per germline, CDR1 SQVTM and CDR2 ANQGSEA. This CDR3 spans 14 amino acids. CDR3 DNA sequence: TGCAGCGCTGGGGGCTTAGTGAACACCGGGGAGCTGTTTTTT. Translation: CSAGGLVNTGELFF.

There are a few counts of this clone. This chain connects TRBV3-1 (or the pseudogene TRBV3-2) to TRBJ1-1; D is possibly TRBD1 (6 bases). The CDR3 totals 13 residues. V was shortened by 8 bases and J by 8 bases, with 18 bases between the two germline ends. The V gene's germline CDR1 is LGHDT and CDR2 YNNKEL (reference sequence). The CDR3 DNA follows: TGTGCCAGCTCTCGATCATTGGGGGGCGAAGCTTTCTTT. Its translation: CASSRSLGGEAFF.